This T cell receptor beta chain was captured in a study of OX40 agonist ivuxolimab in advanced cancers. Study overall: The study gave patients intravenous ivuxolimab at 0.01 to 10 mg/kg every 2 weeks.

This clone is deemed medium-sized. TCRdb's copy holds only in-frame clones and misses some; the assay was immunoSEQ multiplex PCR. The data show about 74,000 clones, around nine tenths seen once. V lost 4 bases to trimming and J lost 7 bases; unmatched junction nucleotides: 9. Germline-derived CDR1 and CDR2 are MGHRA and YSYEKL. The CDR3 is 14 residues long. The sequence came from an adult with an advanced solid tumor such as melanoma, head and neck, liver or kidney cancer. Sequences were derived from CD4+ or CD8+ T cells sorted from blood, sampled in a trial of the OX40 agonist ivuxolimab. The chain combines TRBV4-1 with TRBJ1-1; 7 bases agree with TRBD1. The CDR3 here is CASSPPSGTDEAFF. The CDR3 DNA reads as TGCGCCAGCAGCCCTCCATCCGGGACAGATGAAGCTTTCTTT.